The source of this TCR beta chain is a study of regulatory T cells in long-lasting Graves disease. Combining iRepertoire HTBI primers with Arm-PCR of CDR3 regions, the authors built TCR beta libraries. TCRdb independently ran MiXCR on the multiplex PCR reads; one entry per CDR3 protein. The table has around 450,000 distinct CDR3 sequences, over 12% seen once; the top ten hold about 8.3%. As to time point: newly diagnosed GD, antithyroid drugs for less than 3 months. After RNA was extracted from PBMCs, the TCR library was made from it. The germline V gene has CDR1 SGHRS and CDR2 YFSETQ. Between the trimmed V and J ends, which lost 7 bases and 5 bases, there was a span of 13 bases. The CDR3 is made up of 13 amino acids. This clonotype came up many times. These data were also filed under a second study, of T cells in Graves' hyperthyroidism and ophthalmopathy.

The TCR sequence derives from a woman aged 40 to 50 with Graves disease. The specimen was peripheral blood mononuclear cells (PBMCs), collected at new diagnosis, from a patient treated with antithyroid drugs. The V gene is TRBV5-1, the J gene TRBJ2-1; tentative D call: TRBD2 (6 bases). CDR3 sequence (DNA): TGCGCCAGCCAAGCTAGCGACAACAATGAGCAGTTCTTC. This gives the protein CASQASDNNEQFF.